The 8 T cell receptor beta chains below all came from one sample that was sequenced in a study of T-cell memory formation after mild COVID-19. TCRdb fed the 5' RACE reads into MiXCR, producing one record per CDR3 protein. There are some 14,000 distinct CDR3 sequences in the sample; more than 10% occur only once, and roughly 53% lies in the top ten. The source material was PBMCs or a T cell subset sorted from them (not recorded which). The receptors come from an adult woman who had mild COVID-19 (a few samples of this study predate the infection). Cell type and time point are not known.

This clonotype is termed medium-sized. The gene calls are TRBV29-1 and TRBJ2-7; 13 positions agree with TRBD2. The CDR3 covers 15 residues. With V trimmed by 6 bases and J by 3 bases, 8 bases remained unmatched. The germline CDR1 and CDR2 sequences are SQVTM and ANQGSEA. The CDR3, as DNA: TGCAGCGTCGTTTCGGGACTAGCGGGAATCTACGAGCAGTACTTC. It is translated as CSVVSGLAGIYEQYF.

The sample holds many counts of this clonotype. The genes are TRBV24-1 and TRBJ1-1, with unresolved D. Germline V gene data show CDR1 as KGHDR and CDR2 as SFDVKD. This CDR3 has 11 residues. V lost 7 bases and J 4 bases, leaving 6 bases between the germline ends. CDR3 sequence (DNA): TGTGCCACCAGAGAGGGCACTGAAGCTTTCTTT. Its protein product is CATREGTEAFF.

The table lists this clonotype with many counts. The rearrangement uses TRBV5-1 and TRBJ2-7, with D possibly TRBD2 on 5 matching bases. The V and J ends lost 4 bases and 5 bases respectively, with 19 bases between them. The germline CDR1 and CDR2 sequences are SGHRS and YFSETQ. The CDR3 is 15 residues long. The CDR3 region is CASSPRPLEVDEQYF. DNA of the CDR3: TGCGCCAGCAGCCCGCGCCCGCTGGAGGTAGACGAGCAGTACTTC.

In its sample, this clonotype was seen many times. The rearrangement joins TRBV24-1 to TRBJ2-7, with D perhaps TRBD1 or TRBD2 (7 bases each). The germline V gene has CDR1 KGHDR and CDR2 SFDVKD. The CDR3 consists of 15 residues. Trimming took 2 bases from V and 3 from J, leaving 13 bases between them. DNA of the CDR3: TGTGCCACCAGTGATTCAGGGGGGAGGGTCTACGAGCAGTACTTC. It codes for CATSDSGGRVYEQYF.

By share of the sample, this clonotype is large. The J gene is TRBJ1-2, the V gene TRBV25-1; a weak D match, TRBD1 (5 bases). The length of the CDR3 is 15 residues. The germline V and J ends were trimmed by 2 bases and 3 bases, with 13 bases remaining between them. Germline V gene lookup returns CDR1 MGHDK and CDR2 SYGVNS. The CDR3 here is CASSETAEGDYGYTF. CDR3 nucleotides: TGTGCCAGCAGTGAAACTGCAGAAGGGGACTATGGCTACACCTTC.

The CDR3 loop is CASSLWSINSPLHF. The CDR3 DNA sequence: TGTGCCAGCAGTTTATGGTCAATTAATTCACCCCTCCACTTT. The gene calls are TRBV5-4 and TRBJ1-6, with no clear D. Germline assignment: CDR1 SGHNT and CDR2 YYREEE (reference sequence). The CDR3 extends over 14 amino acids. Trimming stripped 5 bases from V and 6 bases from J, with 12 bases between.

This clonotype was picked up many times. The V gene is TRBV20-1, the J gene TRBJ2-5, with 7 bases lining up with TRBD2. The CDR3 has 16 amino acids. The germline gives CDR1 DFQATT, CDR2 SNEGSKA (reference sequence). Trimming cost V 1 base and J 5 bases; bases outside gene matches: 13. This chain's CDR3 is CSARVMPGRRGETQYF. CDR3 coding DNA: TGCAGTGCTAGAGTGATGCCCGGGAGGCGGGGGGAGACCCAGTACTTC.

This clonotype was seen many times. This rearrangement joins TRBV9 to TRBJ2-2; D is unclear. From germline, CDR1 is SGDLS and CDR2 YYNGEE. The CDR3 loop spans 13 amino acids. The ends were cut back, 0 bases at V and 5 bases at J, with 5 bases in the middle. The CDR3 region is CASSVASTGELFF. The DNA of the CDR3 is TGTGCCAGCAGCGTAGCATCAACCGGGGAGCTGTTTTTT.